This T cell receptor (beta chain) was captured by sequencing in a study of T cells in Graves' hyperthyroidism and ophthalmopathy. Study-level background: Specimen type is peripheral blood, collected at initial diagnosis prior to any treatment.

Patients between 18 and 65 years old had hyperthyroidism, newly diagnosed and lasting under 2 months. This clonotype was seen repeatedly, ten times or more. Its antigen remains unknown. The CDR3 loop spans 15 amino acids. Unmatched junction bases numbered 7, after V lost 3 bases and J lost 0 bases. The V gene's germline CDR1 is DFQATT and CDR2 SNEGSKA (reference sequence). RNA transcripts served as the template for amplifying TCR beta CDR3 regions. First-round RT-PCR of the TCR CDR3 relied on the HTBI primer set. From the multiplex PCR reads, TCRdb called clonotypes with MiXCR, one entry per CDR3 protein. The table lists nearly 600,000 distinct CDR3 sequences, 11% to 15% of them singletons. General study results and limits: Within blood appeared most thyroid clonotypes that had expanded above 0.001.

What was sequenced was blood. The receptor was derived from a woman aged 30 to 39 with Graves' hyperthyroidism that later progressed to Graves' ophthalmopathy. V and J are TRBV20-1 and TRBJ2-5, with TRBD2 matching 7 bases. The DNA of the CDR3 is TGCAGTGCTAGGTTTCCTAGCGGTTACCAAGAGACCCAGTACTTC. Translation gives CSARFPSGYQETQYF.